The T cell receptor beta chain under discussion was sequenced for a study of T cells in localized non-small cell lung cancer. Profiled with immunoSEQ multiplex PCR; TCRdb holds only in-frame clones, not every one. The sample carries about 32,000 clones, approximately 91% recorded once. The germline V gene encodes CDR1 SNHLY and CDR2 FYNNEI. This CDR3 comprises 14 residues. The J segment lost 5 bases and the V segment lost 6 bases, leaving 7 bases of the junction unmatched. This clone appeared a few times. V usage is TRBV2 and J usage is TRBJ2-5, with TRBD1 matching over 9 bases. This TCR was sampled from a woman aged 40-69 years with stage III lung adenocarcinoma. Here the sequenced sample was peripheral blood mononuclear cells, taken before any cancer treatment. CDR3 in DNA: TGTGCCAGCAGAGCCGGGACAGGGTGGGAGACCCAGTACTTC. It translates to CASRAGTGWETQYF.